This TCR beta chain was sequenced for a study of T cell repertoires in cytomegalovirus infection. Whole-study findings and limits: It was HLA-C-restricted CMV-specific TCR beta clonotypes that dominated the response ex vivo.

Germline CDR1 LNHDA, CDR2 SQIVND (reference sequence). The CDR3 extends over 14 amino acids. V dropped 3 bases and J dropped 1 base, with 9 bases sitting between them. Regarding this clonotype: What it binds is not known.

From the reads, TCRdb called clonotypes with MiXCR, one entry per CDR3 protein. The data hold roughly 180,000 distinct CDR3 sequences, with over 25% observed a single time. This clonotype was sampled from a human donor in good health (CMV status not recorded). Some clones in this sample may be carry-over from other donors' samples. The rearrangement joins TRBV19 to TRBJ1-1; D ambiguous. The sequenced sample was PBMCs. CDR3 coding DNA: TGTGCCAGTAGTATTACTCCAGGGAACACTGAAGCTTTCTTT. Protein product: CASSITPGNTEAFF. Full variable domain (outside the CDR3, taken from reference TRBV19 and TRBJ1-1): DGGITQSPKYLFRKEGQNVTLSCEQNLNHDAMYWYRQDPGQGLRLIYYSQIVNDFQKGDIAEGYSVSREKKESFPLTVTSAQKNPTAFYLCASSITPGNTEAFFGQGTRLTVV.